This TCR beta chain was profiled in a study of early T cells in non-severe SARS-CoV-2 infection (dated by TCRdb to the early 2020s). Concerning the study at large: Bulk RNA from unsorted whole blood was used for TCR sequencing, so alpha and beta chains could not be paired.

What the work shows at the level of the full study, not this receptor alone: Matching against VDJdb was skewed toward anti-spike CD8 responses, likely underestimated virus-specific expansions, and missed private and CD4 specificities.

A case-control design nested within a healthcare worker cohort in London, UK, was used, with weekly nasopharyngeal swab PCR tests and blood sampling performed. Healthcare workers were recruited during the week of the UK lockdown, between 23 and 31 March 2020, and followed weekly for up to roughly 15 weeks. This clonotype was seen ten or more times. The target of this receptor is not known. Nothing much larger sits one base from this clone, and base qualities are not available. Library construction relied on 5' RACE. The sequencing machine was a NextSeq 500. In the TCR library protocol, unique molecular identifiers were attached to individual cDNA molecules to correct for PCR bias and sequencing error. Both TCR alpha and beta chains were sequenced, and tight co-correlation was observed between alpha and beta sequence abundances in each sample. The authors' pipeline ran thus. Decombinator V4 was used to perform V gene, J gene and CDR3 annotation of TCR sequences. TCRs were defined as expanded if a significant change between any two time points was detected under a Poisson model with p below 0.0001. TCR abundances were normalised to the total number of TCRs sequenced per sample and were expressed as counts per million. MAIT TCRs were defined by TRAV1-2 paired with TRAJ12, TRAJ20 or TRAJ33, and iNKT TCRs by TRAV10 paired with TRAJ18. VDJdb, accessed 1 November 2021, was searched for CMV, EBV and SARS-CoV-2 annotated TCRs, with TCRs annotated for multiple antigens excluded. TCRdb reprocessed the public reads (quality trimming at Q25 with fastp, clone calling with MiXCR) and kept in-frame beta chains. Every entry covers one CDR3 protein and lists the most common genes and DNA from its rows. V and J calls and clone size were set by TCRdb, not the authors. This sample is represented by nearly 90,000 distinct CDR3 sequences; around 15% of them were singletons. Jointly, the top ten make up roughly 7% of the sample.

V ends up 2 bases short and J 0 bases short, with an unmatched junction base count of 4. The CDR3 holds 16 amino acids from the cysteine to the phenylalanine. The only DNA kept is the CDR3, 48 bases in frame from the first base. In the germline V gene, CDR1 corresponds to SGHVS and CDR2 to FNYEAQ. The chain is assembled from TRBV7-6 and TRBJ2-1; TRBD2 lines up with 7 middle nucleotides. The sequenced sample was whole blood. This TCR was sampled from an adult who was a healthcare worker with PCR-confirmed SARS-CoV-2 infection or an uninfected control (not recorded which). In nucleotide form, the sequence is TGTGCCAGCAGCTTACTAGCGGAAAGCTCCTACAATGAGCAGTTCTTC. This sequence encodes CASSLLAESSYNEQFF. Outside the CDR3, residues come from the reference TRBV7-6 and TRBJ2-1 proteins, so the full variable domain is: GAGVSQSPRYKVTKRGQDVALRCDPISGHVSLYWYRQALGQGPEFLTYFNYEAQQDKSGLPNDRFSAERPEGSISTLTIQRTEQRDSAMYRCASSLLAESSYNEQFFGPGTRLTVL.